The next 18 T cell receptor beta chains were all read from a single sample in a study of T cell repertoires in ileal Crohn's disease (dated by TCRdb to between 2017 and 2020). Library construction relied on the immunoSEQ multiplex PCR assay. TCRdb provides this immuneACCESS table in a form limited to in-frame rearrangements. Some clones are lacking; in checked studies, under half of them reflect an unresolved V gene, and why the rest are absent is not known. The sample contains about 14,000 clones, nearly 85% of them found a single time. The ten top clones hold 5.5% to 7% of the sample. Sequencing used ileal tissue. The receptors here all came from an adult with Crohn's disease.

The chain employs TRBV5-5 and TRBJ2-7; 7 nucleotides agree with TRBD1. V lost 4 bases, J lost 4 bases, and 5 bases stayed unmatched. This CDR3 is 13 amino acids long. CDR1 is SGHKS and CDR2 is YYEKEE in the germline V gene (reference sequence). CDR3 amino acids: CASSIQGKYEQYF. The CDR3 DNA is TGTGCCAGCAGCATACAGGGGAAGTACGAGCAGTACTTC.

The chain links TRBV9 to TRBJ1-6, with D tentatively TRBD1 (5 bases). The CDR3 is 14 amino acids. CDR1 is SGDLS and CDR2 is YYNGEE in the germline V gene. Trimming removed 0 bases at V and 10 bases at J, with 11 bases between. The CDR3 DNA reads as TGTGCCAGCAGCGTAGATCCAGGGTCCTCACCCCTCCACTTT. The encoded protein is CASSVDPGSSPLHF.

The count of this clone is one. The chain uses TRBV4-1 and TRBJ2-7; TRBD1 aligns across 9 bases. J was trimmed by 2 bases and V by 2 bases; bases with no gene match: 4. Germline CDR1 reads MGHRA; CDR2 reads YSYEKL. The CDR3 sequence is 15 residues long. In nucleotides, the CDR3 is TGCGCCAGCAGCCAATCGACAGGGGGGGCCTACGAGCAGTACTTC. Amino acid sequence: CASSQSTGGAYEQYF.

This chain links TRBV18 with TRBJ1-5, with 10 bases identical to TRBD1. The CDR3 loop spans 14 amino acids. The V gene end was trimmed by 4 bases and the J gene end by 5 bases; junction bases not matched to a gene: 2. CDR1 is KGHSH, CDR2 LQKENI, per germline. CDR3 loop: CASSRGTGDQPQHF. The DNA of the CDR3 is TGTGCCAGCTCACGGGGGACAGGGGATCAGCCCCAGCATTTT.

This clone was counted only a few times. The chain has TRBV13 and TRBJ2-7; TRBD1 might be the D (5 bases). There are 16 residues in the CDR3. Germline V lookup: CDR1 PRHDT, CDR2 FYEKMQ (reference sequence). V lost 5 bases and J lost 2, with 19 bases in between. CDR3 in amino acids: CASSNLRTTITYEQYF. In DNA, the CDR3 is TGTGCCAGCAGCAACCTTCGGACAACAATCACCTACGAGCAGTACTTC. The whole variable domain, remainder taken from reference TRBV13 and TRBJ2-7, is AAGVIQSPRHLIKEKRETATLKCYPIPRHDTVYWYQQGPGQDPQFLISFYEKMQSDKGSIPDRFSAQQFSDYHSELNMSSLELGDSALYFCASSNLRTTITYEQYFGPGTRLTVT.

This chain joins TRBV4-1 and TRBJ1-1; the D is unclear. The germline V gene encodes CDR1 MGHRA and CDR2 YSYEKL. Trimming shortened V by 4 bases and J by 5 bases, and 17 bases separated the two germline ends. This CDR3 is 15 amino acids long. CDR3 protein: CASSLMGSRETEAFF. Here the CDR3 DNA reads TGCGCCAGCAGCCTTATGGGGAGCCGCGAAACTGAAGCTTTCTTT.

A single count supports this clone. The junction shows a germline mismatch at one end, possibly a read error. Other DNA sequences from this sample encode an identical CDR3 as well. V usage is TRBV6-1 and J usage is TRBJ2-6, with TRBD2 identical over 9 bases. This CDR3 has 15 residues. The germline V gene encodes CDR1 MNHNS and CDR2 SASEGT. CDR3 region: CASRAGGSGANVLTF. Written as DNA, the CDR3 is TGTGCCAGCCGAGCGGGGGGCTCTGGGGCCAACGTCCTGACTTTT.

The V gene is TRBV6-6, the J gene TRBJ1-2; 9 nucleotides align to TRBD1. Per the germline V gene, CDR1 is MNHNY and CDR2 is SVGAGI (reference sequence). The CDR3 extends over 14 amino acids. J gave up 6 bases and V 1 base, and 3 bases lay outside the gene matches. The CDR3 DNA reads TGTGCCAGCAGTTACTGGGACAGGGAGGATGGCTACACCTTC. As protein: CASSYWDREDGYTF.

CDR3 residues: CASSGQGANVLTF. Here the CDR3 DNA reads TGTGCCAGCAGTGGGCAGGGAGCCAACGTCCTGACTTTC. The chain links TRBV6-5 to TRBJ2-6; a weak D match, TRBD1 (5 bases). The germline V gene has CDR1 MNHEY and CDR2 SVGAGI. The V end lost 5 bases, the J end lost 7 bases, and 9 bases lay between the germline ends. This CDR3 region has 13 residues.

V gene TRBV6-4 combines with J gene TRBJ2-3, with 11 positions matching TRBD1. This CDR3 has 14 amino acids. The V gene's germline CDR1 is MRHNA and CDR2 SNTAGT. J gave up 4 bases and V 3 bases, and 0 bases lay outside the gene matches. In DNA form, the CDR3 reads TGTGCCAGCAGTGAGGGACAGGGGGCAGATACGCAGTATTTT. As protein: CASSEGQGADTQYF.

V usage is TRBV6-5 and J usage is TRBJ2-7; no definite D call. Germline CDR1 MNHEY, CDR2 SVGAGI. With 7 bases removed from V and 11 bases from J, the gap between germline ends came to 15 bases. This CDR3 is 11 amino acids long. The CDR3 nucleotides read TGTGCCAGCACTCCTGAGAGTCTAAAGTACTTC. This codes for CASTPESLKYF.

This chain joins TRBV14 and TRBJ2-7; 8 nucleotides agree with TRBD2. The J segment lost 6 bases and the V segment lost 1 base, leaving 11 bases of the junction unmatched. CDR1 and CDR2 (germline): SGHDN, FVKESK. This CDR3 spans 16 amino acids. CDR3 nucleotides: TGTGCCAGCAGCCAAGGCCCCCGGGGGGGGGCGTCCGAGCAGTACTTC. Protein: CASSQGPRGGASEQYF.

The V gene is TRBV27, the J gene TRBJ2-1, with 13 bases lining up with TRBD2. Unmatched junction bases numbered 12, after V lost 7 bases and J lost 12 bases. The CDR3 length is 15 residues. The germline V gene has CDR1 MNHEY and CDR2 SMNVEV (reference sequence). The CDR3 DNA reads as TGTGCCAGCACCCTCTGGACTAGCGGGGGTAGGGCGCAGTTCTTC. It codes for CASTLWTSGGRAQFF.

The chain is built from TRBV6-6 and TRBJ2-7; TRBD1 is a possible D gene (6 bases). With 2 bases removed from V and 0 bases from J, the gap between germline ends came to 8 bases. Looked up from germline, CDR1 is MNHNY and CDR2 is SVGAGI (reference sequence). The CDR3 contains 14 residues. The DNA for the CDR3 is TGTGCCAGCAGTTACACAGGGACCTCCTACGAGCAGTACTTC. Translated: CASSYTGTSYEQYF.

The V call is TRBV7-3, the J call TRBJ2-1; D is possibly TRBD1 (5 bases). The germline gives CDR1 SGHTA, CDR2 FQGTGA. The CDR3 extends over 14 amino acids. The ends were cut back, 6 bases at V and 6 bases at J, with 15 bases in the middle. The CDR3 is CASSRGAAINEQFF. Here the CDR3 DNA reads TGTGCCAGCAGTCGTGGGGCCGCGATCAATGAGCAGTTCTTC.

The rearrangement uses TRBV4-1 and TRBJ1-2, with 10 bases lining up with TRBD1. Germline CDR1 and CDR2: MGHRA and YSYEKL. This CDR3 contains 16 residues. J was trimmed by 4 bases and V by 1 base; bases with no gene match: 6. The CDR3, as DNA: TGCGCCAGCAGCCAAGGACAGGGGGCGCGTGGCTATGGCTACACCTTC. Its protein product is CASSQGQGARGYGYTF.

The genes are TRBV5-6 and TRBJ1-3; D remains unclear. Between the trimmed V and J ends, which lost 0 bases and 0 bases, there was a span of 10 bases. Germline lookup yields CDR1 SGHDT and CDR2 YYEEEE. The length of the CDR3 is 16 residues. The CDR3 nucleotides read TGTGCCAGCAGCTTGGGAGGAGGATTCTCTGGAAACACCATATATTTT. Amino acid sequence: CASSLGGGFSGNTIYF.

This chain connects TRBV15 to TRBJ2-7, with TRBD2 matching 9 bases. Germline V gene lookup returns CDR1 LNHNV and CDR2 YYDKDF (reference sequence). The CDR3 spans 14 residues. Germline trimming cut 4 bases from V and 2 bases from J; bases unmatched to any gene: 3. The CDR3, as DNA: TGTGCCACCAGCATGAAGCGGGGGGCCTACGAGCAGTACTTC. Protein: CATSMKRGAYEQYF. Full variable domain (outside the CDR3, taken from reference TRBV15 and TRBJ2-7): DAMVIQNPRYQVTQFGKPVTLSCSQTLNHNVMYWYQQKSSQAPKLLFHYYDKDFNNEADTPDNFQSRRPNTSFCFLDIRSPGLGDTAMYLCATSMKRGAYEQYFGPGTRLTVT.